What follows are 4 T cell receptor beta chains derived from one specimen sequenced in a study of tumor-infiltrating lymphocytes in primary liver carcinoma (dated by TCRdb to 2016 to 2017). Instrument on record: Illumina HiSeq 2500. Using a constant-region primer and ProtoScript II reverse transcriptase, TCRbeta-specific cDNA was reverse-transcribed from 500 ng total RNA. The TCRbeta libraries were prepared through three rounds of nested multiplex PCR following a slightly modified ARM-PCR procedure. Each of the first two PCR rounds ran for around 10 cycles using multiplex TRBV1-TRBV30 forward primers together with a Cbeta reverse primer. TCRdb's own reprocessing of the public reads used fastp at Q25 and MiXCR and kept productive beta chains. CDR3 protein sequences are deduplicated, and each keeps its most common genes and DNA. Across this sample there are 20,000 to 25,000 distinct CDR3 sequences, with almost 80% seen only once. The ten biggest clones cover around 40% of the sample.

Total RNA and DNA were co-extracted from about 20-30 mg of bulk tissue with the AllPrep DNA/RNA mini kit, without cell sorting. Sequencing input: liver tumor tissue from sampling region 1. The label giving this sample's cell subset or site can be read as: tumor region T1, superior pole. These receptors all come from a young woman with primary liver carcinoma and hepatitis B virus infection.

As for this clonotype: One end of the junction fails to match germline, which may point to a read error. The chain has TRBV11-2 and TRBJ2-3, with 9 bases identical to TRBD2. Germline values: CDR1 SGHAT, CDR2 FQNNGV. The CDR3 covers 16 residues. The CDR3 is CASSPPTSGITDTQFF. In nucleotides, the CDR3 is TGTGCCAGCAGCCCCCCGACTAGCGGCATCACAGATACGCAGTTTTTT.

Comment on this clonotype: The junction departs from germline at one end; a sequencing error may be responsible. This chain uses TRBV29-1 with TRBJ1-1; 7 positions agree with TRBD1. CDR1 SQVTM and CDR2 ANQGSEA come from the germline V gene. The CDR3 has 12 residues. CDR3 region: CSVETGNTEASF. CDR3 DNA: TGCAGTGTCGAGACAGGGAACACTGAAGCTTCCTTT.

As to this clonotype: The conserved final phenylalanine or tryptophan is absent from the CDR3, which likely points to a read error. The chain couples TRBV18 to TRBJ2-1, with TRBD2 matching over 9 bases. Germline V gives CDR1 KGHSH, CDR2 LQKENI. The CDR3 spans 15 residues. Losses at the gene ends were 3 bases for V and 6 bases for J; bases not matched to a gene: 6. CDR3 sequence (DNA): TGTGCCAGCTCACCTGCGACTAGCGGTTGCAATGAGCAGTTCATC. Amino acid sequence: CASSPATSGCNEQFI.

V gene TRBV11-3 combines with J gene TRBJ2-1; TRBD2 matches at 12 bases. The trim removed 5 bases at V and 7 bases at J, leaving 9 bases unmatched. The length of the CDR3 is 16 residues. Germline lookup yields CDR1 SGHNT and CDR2 YENEEA. Written as DNA, the CDR3 is TGTGCCAGCAGCACCCGACTAGCGGGAGAGGTGAATGAGCAGTTCTTC. The encoded protein is CASSTRLAGEVNEQFF.